A selection of T cell receptor beta chains follows, all from one sample in a study of blood T cell repertoires in COVID-19. The assay was immunoSEQ multiplex PCR, and TCRdb's table has in-frame clones only and misses some. The top ten hold approximately 5.1% of the sample, which has some 220,000 clones, roughly 85% seen once. Sequencing was performed on peripheral blood. These receptors were collected from a man between 45 and 60 years old with COVID-19, enrolled during active disease. The CDR3 runs from the conserved cysteine through the conserved F or W. Fields, in order: J gene, clone size, V gene, D gene, CDR3 protein, CDR3 DNA. A D gene is named only where the DNA matches it firmly. Clone size, where shown, is once, few, many, or a class for clones that have expanded.

j_call: TRBJ1-1
clone_size: NA
v_call: TRBV2
d_call: TRBD1
cdr3_aa: CASSAHGQGTEAFF
cdr3_nt: TGTGCCAGCAGTGCCCACGGACAGGGCACTGAAGCTTTCTTT

j_call: TRBJ2-1
clone_size: NA
v_call: TRBV2
d_call: TRBD1
cdr3_aa: CASSEHRGNYNEQFF
cdr3_nt: TGTGCCAGCAGTGAACACAGGGGGAATTACAATGAGCAGTTCTTC

j_call: TRBJ2-5
clone_size: NA
v_call: TRBV14
d_call: NA
cdr3_aa: CASSQNNPGETQYF
cdr3_nt: TGTGCCAGCAGCCAAAATAACCCGGGTGAGACCCAGTACTTC

j_call: TRBJ2-1
clone_size: NA
v_call: TRBV7-3
d_call: NA
cdr3_aa: CASSLGFTGNEQFF
cdr3_nt: TGTGCCAGCAGCCTGGGATTTACGGGAAATGAGCAGTTCTTC

j_call: TRBJ1-2
clone_size: NA
v_call: TRBV19
d_call: NA
cdr3_aa: CASSIRWQEDGYTF
cdr3_nt: TGTGCCAGTAGTATTCGGTGGCAGGAGGATGGCTACACCTTC

j_call: TRBJ1-1
clone_size: NA
v_call: TRBV6-6
d_call: NA
cdr3_aa: CASSYQVNTEAFF
cdr3_nt: TGTGCCAGCAGTTACCAGGTGAACACTGAAGCTTTCTTT

j_call: TRBJ1-5
clone_size: NA
v_call: TRBV15
d_call: NA
cdr3_aa: CATSRQGSNQPQHF
cdr3_nt: TGTGCCACCAGCAGACAGGGTAGCAATCAGCCCCAGCATTTT

j_call: TRBJ2-7
clone_size: NA
v_call: TRBV11-2
d_call: NA
cdr3_aa: CASRPQGGISYEQYF
cdr3_nt: TGTGCCAGCAGACCACAGGGGGGGATCTCCTACGAGCAGTACTTC

j_call: TRBJ1-6
clone_size: NA
v_call: TRBV6-6
d_call: NA
cdr3_aa: CAAQGGNYNSPLHF
cdr3_nt: TGTGCCGCGCAGGGAGGAAACTATAATTCACCCCTCCACTTT

j_call: TRBJ2-5
clone_size: NA
v_call: TRBV24-1
d_call: NA
cdr3_aa: CATSDLGGRDETQYF
cdr3_nt: TGTGCCACCAGTGATTTAGGGGGGAGGGATGAGACCCAGTACTTC

j_call: TRBJ2-2
clone_size: NA
v_call: TRBV19
d_call: NA
cdr3_aa: CASSISFGELFF
cdr3_nt: TGTGCCAGTAGTATTTCCTTCGGGGAGCTGTTTTTT

j_call: TRBJ1-2
clone_size: NA
v_call: TRBV28
d_call: TRBD1
cdr3_aa: CASSPWTGRADYGYTF
cdr3_nt: TGTGCCAGCAGTCCATGGACAGGGAGGGCAGACTATGGCTACACCTTC

j_call: TRBJ2-7
clone_size: NA
v_call: TRBV13
d_call: TRBD2
cdr3_aa: CASSLGAGGTYEQYF
cdr3_nt: TGTGCCAGCAGCCTGGGAGCGGGGGGAACCTACGAGCAGTACTTC

j_call: TRBJ2-4
clone_size: few
v_call: TRBV5-5
d_call: TRBD1
cdr3_aa: CASSLGDRGHLQTKNIQYF
cdr3_nt: TGTGCCAGCAGCTTGGGAGACAGGGGCCACCTTCAAACCAAAAACATTCAGTACTTC

j_call: TRBJ1-3
clone_size: NA
v_call: TRBV3-1/TRBV3-2
d_call: TRBD1
cdr3_aa: CASSQPGQFSGNTIYF
cdr3_nt: TGTGCCAGCAGCCAGCCGGGACAGTTCTCTGGAAACACCATATATTTT

j_call: TRBJ1-4
clone_size: NA
v_call: TRBV5-1
d_call: TRBD1
cdr3_aa: CASSLGDRSKSEKLFF
cdr3_nt: TGCGCCAGCAGCTTGGGGGACAGGAGTAAGAGTGAAAAACTGTTTTTT

j_call: TRBJ1-5
clone_size: few
v_call: TRBV28
d_call: NA
cdr3_aa: CASRDPLGISNQPQHF
cdr3_nt: TGTGCCAGCAGAGACCCCCTAGGCATTAGCAATCAGCCCCAGCATTTT

j_call: TRBJ2-1
clone_size: NA
v_call: TRBV28
d_call: NA
cdr3_aa: CASSFISGGRYNEQFF
cdr3_nt: TGTGCCAGCAGTTTTATCTCGGGGGGCCGGTACAATGAGCAGTTCTTC

j_call: TRBJ2-5
clone_size: few
v_call: TRBV9
d_call: NA
cdr3_aa: CASSPQGIAGETQYF
cdr3_nt: TGTGCCAGCAGCCCCCAGGGAATAGCTGGGGAGACCCAGTACTTC

j_call: TRBJ1-3
clone_size: few
v_call: TRBV7-9
d_call: NA
cdr3_aa: CASSPPGQRSGNTIYF
cdr3_nt: TGTGCCAGCAGCCCTCCCGGACAGCGCTCTGGAAACACCATATATTTT

j_call: TRBJ2-7
clone_size: few
v_call: TRBV7-9
d_call: TRBD1
cdr3_aa: CASSLAPGQGAGEQYF
cdr3_nt: TGTGCCAGCAGCTTAGCTCCGGGACAGGGGGCGGGAGAGCAGTACTTC

j_call: TRBJ2-1
clone_size: NA
v_call: TRBV7-2
d_call: NA
cdr3_aa: CASSQKPASDYNEQFF
cdr3_nt: TGTGCCAGCAGCCAAAAACCGGCTAGTGATTACAATGAGCAGTTCTTC

j_call: TRBJ2-6
clone_size: NA
v_call: TRBV6-2/TRBV6-3
d_call: NA
cdr3_aa: CASSYSQESSGANVLTF
cdr3_nt: TGTGCCAGCAGTTACTCCCAGGAAAGCTCTGGGGCCAACGTCCTGACTTTC

j_call: TRBJ2-3
clone_size: NA
v_call: TRBV28
d_call: NA
cdr3_aa: CASNLRTDTQYF
cdr3_nt: TGTGCCAGCAACCTGAGGACAGATACGCAGTATTTT

j_call: TRBJ1-1
clone_size: NA
v_call: TRBV3-1/TRBV3-2
d_call: NA
cdr3_aa: CASSQARGGGTEAFF
cdr3_nt: TGTGCCAGCAGCCAAGCCCGTGGGGGGGGCACTGAAGCTTTCTTT

j_call: TRBJ2-7
clone_size: NA
v_call: TRBV6-1
d_call: TRBD2
cdr3_aa: CASSEGLAGGTYEQYF
cdr3_nt: TGTGCCAGCAGTGAAGGGTTGGCGGGGGGGACCTACGAGCAGTACTTC

j_call: TRBJ2-7
clone_size: NA
v_call: TRBV13
d_call: NA
cdr3_aa: CASSSLAEVDF
cdr3_nt: TGTGCCAGCAGCTCCTTAGCGGAGGTGGACTTC

j_call: TRBJ2-7
clone_size: NA
v_call: TRBV2
d_call: TRBD1
cdr3_aa: CASSEAATGTYEQYF
cdr3_nt: TGTGCCAGCAGTGAAGCAGCGACAGGGACCTACGAGCAGTACTTC

j_call: TRBJ2-3
clone_size: NA
v_call: TRBV9
d_call: TRBD2
cdr3_aa: CASSAGLFTDTQYF
cdr3_nt: TGTGCCAGCAGCGCGGGACTATTCACAGATACGCAGTATTTT

j_call: TRBJ2-1
clone_size: NA
v_call: TRBV3-1/TRBV3-2
d_call: TRBD2
cdr3_aa: CASSQRGGLAGSIYNEQFF
cdr3_nt: TGTGCCAGCAGCCAGAGGGGGGGACTAGCGGGATCTATATACAATGAGCAGTTCTTC

j_call: TRBJ2-7
clone_size: once
v_call: TRBV19
d_call: TRBD1
cdr3_aa: CASSPGTGEIGYEQYF
cdr3_nt: TGTGCCAGTAGTCCAGGGACAGGGGAGATTGGCTACGAGCAGTACTTC